A single sample gave rise to the 20 T cell receptor beta chains below, sequenced in a study of blood T cells in healthy people across ages. A second PCR of 7 to 11 cycles used a sample-barcoded 5' primer and a J-beta primer mix. TCRdb reanalysed the 5' RACE reads using MiXCR and keeps one entry per CDR3 protein. The sample carries about 1.4 million distinct CDR3 sequences, roughly 64% recorded once. What was sequenced was blood. Receptors were obtained from a man aged 18 to 30 in good health.

The chain links TRBV20-1 to TRBJ2-7, with TRBD2 identical over 12 bases. Germline assignment: CDR1 DFQATT and CDR2 SNEGSKA (reference sequence). V gave up 4 bases and J gave up 5 bases; unmatched junction bases: 9. The CDR3 consists of 15 residues. CDR3 amino acids: CSATSGRGFPHEQYF. The CDR3 region has the DNA TGCAGTGCTACTAGCGGGAGGGGCTTTCCTCACGAGCAGTACTTC.

The chain combines TRBV7-9 with TRBJ2-5, with 9 bases lining up with TRBD2. The better agreement between TRBJ2-7 and the DNA end casts doubt on the J call. In germline, CDR1 is SEHNR, CDR2 FQNEAQ (reference sequence). The CDR3 has 15 amino acids. In DNA form, the CDR3 reads TGTGCCAGCAGCCCCCTTAGCGGGAGAGCACACGAGCAGTACTTC. It specifies CASSPLSGRAHEQYF.

This chain joins TRBV20-1 and TRBJ2-1; 9 bases are a match to TRBD2. There are 14 residues in the CDR3. V gave up 7 bases and J gave up 3 bases; unmatched junction bases: 7. Germline V gene data show CDR1 as DFQATT and CDR2 as SNEGSKA (reference sequence). This CDR3 reads CSVMTSGDYNEQFF. The CDR3 region has the DNA TGCAGTGTTATGACTAGCGGAGACTACAATGAGCAGTTCTTC.

This clonotype was recorded a few times. The V call is TRBV7-9, the J call TRBJ1-2, with D maybe TRBD1 (5 bases). Trimming left V 0 bases short and J 4 bases short, with 15 bases between. Germline V gives CDR1 SEHNR, CDR2 FQNEAQ (reference sequence). The CDR3 is 16 residues long. The CDR3, as DNA: TGTGCCAGCAGCTTAGCGACCGGGGGGTTTGGCTATGGCTACACCTTC. It is translated as CASSLATGGFGYGYTF.

The V gene is TRBV5-1, the J gene TRBJ2-1, with TRBD2 matching 14 bases. With V trimmed by 4 bases and J by 5 bases, 5 bases remained unmatched. Germline CDR1 and CDR2: SGHRS and YFSETQ. The CDR3 runs 16 residues. The CDR3 spells CASSQGLAGEDNEQFF. CDR3 in DNA: TGCGCCAGCAGCCAGGGACTAGCGGGAGAGGACAATGAGCAGTTCTTC.

This chain joins TRBV29-1 and TRBJ2-1; 7 nucleotides align to TRBD2. The germline V gene encodes CDR1 SQVTM and CDR2 ANQGSEA. V shed 1 base and J 3 bases; nucleotides not matched to a gene: 9. The CDR3 runs 16 residues. The CDR3 loop is CSVEGAGDGGYNEQFF. The CDR3 DNA reads as TGCAGCGTTGAAGGTGCGGGAGATGGGGGCTACAATGAGCAGTTCTTC.

The rearrangement links TRBV10-3 to TRBJ2-3; possible D gene TRBD2, 5 bases. The CDR3 is 13 amino acids. From germline, CDR1 is ENHRY and CDR2 SYGVKD. Trimming left V 5 bases short and J 8 bases short, with 14 bases between. Here the CDR3 reads CAISTGMGATQYF. The CDR3 DNA is TGTGCCATCAGTACCGGGATGGGAGCTACGCAGTATTTT.

CDR3 in DNA: TGTGCCAGCAGCCCCAGCCCCGGGAACGAGCAGTACTTC. Encoded protein: CASSPSPGNEQYF. The J gene is TRBJ2-7, the V gene TRBV7-9; D is perhaps TRBD2 (5 bases). Germline V gene data show CDR1 as SEHNR and CDR2 as FQNEAQ (reference sequence). The CDR3 is 13 amino acids. The V gene lost 5 bases and the J gene lost 5 bases, with 13 bases spanning the gap. The full variable domain, with the rest looked up from reference TRBV7-9 and TRBJ2-7, is DTGVSQNPRHKITKRGQNVTFRCDPISEHNRLYWYRQTLGQGPEFLTYFQNEAQLEKSRLLSDRFSAERPKGSFSTLEIQRTEQGDSAMYLCASSPSPGNEQYFGPGTRLTVT.

The chain is built from TRBV29-1 and TRBJ2-4; D assignment may be TRBD1 or TRBD2 (5 bases each). Gene TRBJ2-7 matches the end of the DNA better, so the J call may be wrong. Per the germline V gene, CDR1 is SQVTM and CDR2 is ANQGSEA. This CDR3 has 14 amino acids. In DNA, the CDR3 is TGCAGCGTTGAGGGGGTTGGGGTGGACTACGAGCAGTACTTC. It translates to CSVEGVGVDYEQYF.

The chain couples TRBV12-3 or TRBV12-4 to TRBJ1-1, with D unresolved. The CDR3 spans 17 residues. The V end was cut by 3 bases, the J end by 3 bases, with 20 bases between. In DNA form, the CDR3 reads TGTGCCAGCAGTTTTCTGGATCTGGGGAAGAAGGACACTGAAGCTTTCTTT. Its protein product is CASSFLDLGKKDTEAFF.

V is TRBV3-1 and J is TRBJ2-1, with D perhaps matching TRBD2 (6 bases). V was cut by 0 bases and J by 7 bases, with 16 bases left in between. CDR3 length equals 16 residues. Germline CDR1 LGHDT, CDR2 YNNKEL (reference sequence). The CDR3 sequence is CASSQDWGERRNEQFF. CDR3 nucleotide sequence: TGTGCCAGCAGCCAAGATTGGGGGGAGAGGAGAAATGAGCAGTTCTTC.

The rearrangement uses TRBV11-2 and TRBJ2-1, with 8 bases that match TRBD2. This CDR3 comprises 15 residues. Trimming cost V 5 bases and J 5 bases; bases outside gene matches: 8. Germline lookup yields CDR1 SGHAT and CDR2 FQNNGV. The CDR3 reads CASSPGGRPHNEQFF. Here the CDR3 DNA reads TGTGCCAGCAGCCCGGGGGGGAGGCCTCACAATGAGCAGTTCTTC. Full variable domain (outside the CDR3, taken from reference TRBV11-2 and TRBJ2-1): EAGVAQSPRYKIIEKRQSVAFWCNPISGHATLYWYQQILGQGPKLLIQFQNNGVVDDSQLPKDRFSAERLKGVDSTLKIQPAKLEDSAVYLCASSPGGRPHNEQFFGPGTRLTVL.

This clonotype was recorded a few times. The V call is TRBV13, the J call TRBJ2-4; D is possibly TRBD1 (6 bases). The J call may be wrong; the DNA end is better matched by TRBJ2-7. The CDR3 has 13 residues. Germline V gene data show CDR1 as PRHDT and CDR2 as FYEKMQ (reference sequence). CDR3 in DNA: TGTGCCAGCAGTCATGGACAGCCCTACGAGCAGTACTTC. Translated: CASSHGQPYEQYF.

The V gene is TRBV20-1, the J gene TRBJ2-3; 8 nucleotides align to TRBD2. Per the germline V gene, CDR1 is DFQATT and CDR2 is SNEGSKA (reference sequence). V lost 5 bases to trimming and J lost 4 bases; unmatched junction nucleotides: 2. The CDR3 extends over 12 amino acids. The CDR3 is CSARSGADTQYF. CDR3 nucleotides: TGCAGTGCTCGTAGCGGGGCAGATACGCAGTATTTT.

The chain recombines TRBV7-9 with TRBJ1-2; D gene ambiguous. The germline V gene has CDR1 SEHNR and CDR2 FQNEAQ (reference sequence). The CDR3 covers 14 residues. Trimming removed 4 bases at V and 7 bases at J, with 16 bases between. The DNA of the CDR3 is TGTGCCAGCAGCTCTATCCCCCGTACTTCTGGCTACACCTTC. Translation: CASSSIPRTSGYTF.

This clonotype was counted a few times. The chain combines TRBV6-5 with TRBJ2-3; TRBD2 is a possible D gene (6 bases). This CDR3 region has 15 residues. Trimming stripped 6 bases from V and 1 base from J, with 14 bases between. Germline V CDR1 and CDR2: MNHEY, SVGAGI. For the CDR3, the DNA is TGTGCCAGCAGCCGCGGGACTCGGGGCACAGATACGCAGTATTTT. It translates to CASSRGTRGTDTQYF.

This sequence joins TRBV6-6 and TRBJ2-1, with TRBD1 matching over 7 bases. Looked up from germline, CDR1 is MNHNY and CDR2 is SVGAGI (reference sequence). This CDR3 has 17 residues. V lost 0 bases, J lost 5 bases, and 10 bases stayed unmatched. DNA for the CDR3: TGTGCCAGCAGTTACTCGTTTGAGAGACAGGGCCACAATGAGCAGTTCTTC. The encoded protein is CASSYSFERQGHNEQFF.

The chain is built from TRBV9 and TRBJ1-5, with D possibly TRBD1 on 6 matching bases. Per the germline V gene, CDR1 is SGDLS and CDR2 is YYNGEE. This CDR3 region has 13 residues. Trimming took off 1 base at V and 7 bases at J, with 9 bases between the two ends. The CDR3 loop is CASSVQTGQPQHF. The CDR3 region has the DNA TGTGCCAGCAGCGTACAGACAGGACAGCCCCAGCATTTT.

The rearrangement uses TRBV20-1 and TRBJ1-6, with D unresolved. Germline CDR1 and CDR2: DFQATT and SNEGSKA (reference sequence). Deletions cut 3 bases from V and 5 bases from J, with 14 bases between. This CDR3 comprises 15 residues. The CDR3 here is CSASPPKGDNSPLHF. CDR3 nucleotides: TGCAGTGCTAGCCCCCCGAAAGGAGATAATTCACCCCTCCACTTT.

The rearrangement uses TRBV12-3 or TRBV12-4 and TRBJ2-1; 13 nucleotides align to TRBD2. With 4 bases clipped from V and 10 bases from J, the junction kept 4 bases outside the gene matches. This CDR3 is built from 14 residues. In DNA form, the CDR3 reads TGTGCCAGCAGTTGGACTAGCGGGAGAGGAGAGCAGTTCTTC. Translating gives CASSWTSGRGEQFF.